This entry describes one T cell receptor beta chain. The target antigen is unknown. The germline gives CDR1 GTSNPN, CDR2 SVGIG (reference sequence). The ends lost 5 bases at V and 4 bases at J; junction bases unmatched: 7. This CDR3 has 13 residues. This sample is part of a study of beta chain features in type 1 diabetes. Study results and limitations: TCRB CDR3s were moderately but significantly shorter in Type 1 diabetes patients in all four CD4+ subsets. Patients' naive, central memory and Treg TCRB repertoires seemed closer to one another than those of healthy donors. Whether TCRB rearrangement is influenced by HLA type was left unresolved in this analysis.

Every isolated RNA sample was fully reverse transcribed, so sequencing captured expressed TCRB transcripts. Using immunoSEQ multiplex PCR, the repertoire was profiled, and TCRdb retains in-frame clones only, with some absent. This table holds some 22,000 clones, under 60% found once. V gene TRBV30 combines with J gene TRBJ2-5; 7 bases line up with TRBD1. Sample: stem cell memory CD4+ T cells from blood. The sequence was obtained from a man in his late teens or twenties with type 1 diabetes. The CDR3 sequence: CAWGKYRGETQYF. CDR3 DNA: TGTGCCTGGGGGAAATACAGGGGAGAGACCCAGTACTTC.